Each of the 8 T cell receptor beta chains below was sequenced from the same sample in a study of blood T cell repertoires in COVID-19. Profiling relied on immunoSEQ multiplex PCR, and the TCRdb table lists in-frame clones only, not all of them. The data show 150,000 to 200,000 clones, roughly 90% seen once. The specimen sequenced was peripheral blood. The receptors were gathered from a man aged 50-59 years with acute or convalescent COVID-19.

The chain links TRBV6-6 to TRBJ2-3; 7 bases align to TRBD2. V trimming: 4 bases; J trimming: 0 bases; junction bases outside the gene matches: 4. Germline lookup yields CDR1 MNHNY and CDR2 SVGAGI (reference sequence). The CDR3 covers 15 residues. The CDR3 nucleotides are TGTGCCAGCAGTTTTGCGGGGGAGAGCACAGATACGCAGTATTTT. This encodes CASSFAGESTDTQYF.

J is TRBJ2-7 and V is TRBV7-2, with 16 bases lining up with TRBD2. Germline V CDR1 and CDR2: SGHTA, FQGNSA. The CDR3 is made up of 16 amino acids. V gave up 2 bases and J gave up 5 bases; unmatched junction bases: 3. CDR3 DNA sequence: TGTGCCAGCAGCTTATGGGGACTAGCGGGAGGGAACGAGCAGTACTTC. This sequence encodes CASSLWGLAGGNEQYF. Combining the CDR3 with reference TRBV7-2 and TRBJ2-7 gives the whole variable domain GAGVSQSPSNKVTEKGKDVELRCDPISGHTALYWYRQSLGQGLEFLIYFQGNSAPDKSGLPSDRFSAERTGGSVSTLTIQRTQQEDSAVYLCASSLWGLAGGNEQYFGPGTRLTVT.

V and J are TRBV7-2 and TRBJ1-4; D not resolved. V was clipped by 4 bases and J by 0 bases, with 9 bases between them. Germline loops: CDR1 SGHTA, CDR2 FQGNSA. The CDR3 is made up of 15 amino acids. The CDR3 spells CASSSRAATNEKLFF. The CDR3 region has the DNA TGTGCCAGCAGCTCCCGTGCAGCAACTAATGAAAAACTGTTTTTT.

The chain employs TRBV28 and TRBJ2-7; a possible D gene is TRBD1 (7 bases). The CDR3 contains 15 residues. Trimming took off 7 bases at V and 2 bases at J, with 18 bases between the two ends. CDR1 and CDR2 from the germline V gene are MDHEN and SYDVKM. This chain's CDR3 is CASIPLDREAYEQYF. Here the CDR3 DNA reads TGTGCCAGCATTCCGCTTGACAGGGAGGCCTACGAGCAGTACTTC.

V is TRBV23-1 and J is TRBJ2-7; D uncertain. TRBV23-1 is treated as an ORF (open reading frame) with a function not yet certain. The V end lost 6 bases, the J end lost 4 bases, and 4 bases lay between the germline ends. The CDR3 is made up of 10 amino acids. As DNA, the CDR3 is TGCGCCAGCAGACTGTACGAGCAGTACTTC. It yields the protein CASRLYEQYF.

This clone was recorded only once. This chain uses TRBV28 with TRBJ2-5, with 8 bases identical to TRBD1. Trimming took 3 bases from V and 4 from J; bases not matched to a gene: 4. CDR1 is MDHEN and CDR2 is SYDVKM in the germline V gene. The CDR3 consists of 14 residues. The CDR3 region is CASSFGQGVETQYF. The CDR3 region has the DNA TGTGCCAGCAGTTTTGGACAGGGAGTAGAGACCCAGTACTTC.

The CDR3 sequence is CASSPPGQSTDTQYF. In DNA, the CDR3 is TGTGCCAGCAGCCCACCTGGGCAGAGCACAGATACGCAGTATTTT. The chain recombines TRBV11-2 with TRBJ2-3, with unresolved D. The CDR3 has 15 residues. Germline CDR1 is SGHAT and CDR2 is FQNNGV. The germline V and J ends were trimmed by 5 bases and 0 bases, with 12 bases remaining between them. The full variable domain, with the rest looked up from reference TRBV11-2 and TRBJ2-3, is EAGVAQSPRYKIIEKRQSVAFWCNPISGHATLYWYQQILGQGPKLLIQFQNNGVVDDSQLPKDRFSAERLKGVDSTLKIQPAKLEDSAVYLCASSPPGQSTDTQYFGPGTRLTVL.

Note on this clone: The sample holds other DNA sequences that translate to the same CDR3. The J gene is TRBJ2-3, the V gene TRBV6-5; perhaps TRBD2 as D (6 bases). The CDR3 runs 15 residues. CDR1 MNHEY and CDR2 SVGAGI come from the germline V gene. Trimming took off 2 bases at V and 0 bases at J, with 9 bases between the two ends. The CDR3 region is CASSYGGTSTDTQYF. Here the CDR3 DNA reads TGTGCCAGCAGTTACGGGGGGACTAGCACAGATACGCAGTATTTT.